This passage covers 17 T cell receptor beta chains from one sample sequenced in a study of blood T cell repertoires in COVID-19. The repertoire was sequenced with immunoSEQ multiplex PCR; TCRdb's copy has only in-frame clones and lacks some. The table shows 360,000 or so clones, with approximately 91% occurring only once. Sequenced input: PBMCs or T cells enriched from blood (not recorded which). These TCRs come from a woman aged 25 to 39 who had been exposed to COVID-19.

This clone was detected once. This sequence joins TRBV5-1 and TRBJ2-3, with 10 nucleotides matching TRBD2. Trimming cost V 1 base and J 0 bases; bases outside gene matches: 5. Per germline, CDR1 SGHRS and CDR2 YFSETQ. This CDR3 region has 17 residues. For the CDR3, the DNA is TGCGCCAGCAGCTTGTTTCCGGGACTAGCGAGCACAGATACGCAGTATTTT. Protein sequence: CASSLFPGLASTDTQYF.

The gene calls are TRBV2 and TRBJ2-5; tentatively, D is TRBD2 (6 bases). The ends were cut back, 11 bases at V and 1 base at J, with 14 bases in the middle. The CDR3 length is 13 residues. Germline V CDR1 and CDR2: SNHLY, FYNNEI. The CDR3 sequence is CARREFPQETQYF. The DNA of the CDR3 is TGTGCCCGGAGGGAGTTCCCCCAAGAGACCCAGTACTTC.

This chain connects TRBV5-6 to TRBJ1-4; 8 positions agree with TRBD1. From germline, CDR1 is SGHDT and CDR2 YYEEEE. V trimming: 2 bases; J trimming: 1 base; junction bases outside the gene matches: 7. The CDR3 contains 17 residues. The CDR3 region has the DNA TGTGCCAGCAGCTTAGGGACAGGAATTCTAACTAATGAAAAACTGTTTTTT. Protein product: CASSLGTGILTNEKLFF.

The chain carries TRBV18 and TRBJ2-1; unclear D gene. V lost 3 bases, J lost 0 bases, and 12 bases lay in between. Germline CDR1 reads KGHSH; CDR2 reads LQKENI. CDR3 size: 16 residues. The CDR3: CASSPPLPNSYNEQFF. CDR3 in DNA: TGTGCCAGCTCACCCCCCCTTCCTAACTCCTACAATGAGCAGTTCTTC.

This clone was detected ten times or more. The rearrangement uses TRBV28 and TRBJ2-7; 15 nucleotides agree with TRBD2. This CDR3 has 19 amino acids. V lost 5 bases and J lost 3; bases outside the gene matches: 14. Germline V gene data show CDR1 as MDHEN and CDR2 as SYDVKM. The CDR3 here is CASSPIGLAGGYRNYEQYF. In DNA, the CDR3 is TGTGCCAGCAGTCCGATCGGACTAGCGGGAGGGTATCGGAACTACGAGCAGTACTTC.

This clone was found once. This sequence joins TRBV27 and TRBJ1-4; TRBD1 matches at 9 bases. CDR3 length: 10 residues. Germline-derived CDR1 and CDR2 are MNHEY and SMNVEV (reference sequence). Trimming at V came to 8 bases and at J to 14 bases, leaving 3 bases not matched to a gene. The CDR3 sequence is CASGTGTLFF. The DNA for the CDR3 is TGTGCCAGCGGGACAGGGACTCTGTTTTTT.

The CDR3 loop reads CASSLGGLAGETQYF. The CDR3 DNA is TGTGCCAGCAGTTTAGGGGGACTAGCGGGAGAGACCCAGTACTTC. The rearrangement uses TRBV27 and TRBJ2-5; 12 nucleotides line up with TRBD2. Germline-derived CDR1 and CDR2 are MNHEY and SMNVEV (reference sequence). The CDR3 consists of 15 residues. V trimming: 2 bases; J trimming: 4 bases; junction bases outside the gene matches: 2.

The J gene is TRBJ2-4, the V gene TRBV28, with D perhaps matching TRBD1 (6 bases). Trimming pared 4 bases from V and 3 bases from J, leaving 16 bases between. The CDR3 length is 16 residues. CDR1 and CDR2 (germline): MDHEN, SYDVKM. The CDR3 reads CASSSSPAGDKNIQYF. As DNA, the CDR3 is TGTGCCAGCAGTTCGAGCCCAGCAGGGGACAAAAACATTCAGTACTTC.

This clone has only one observation. This sample includes further DNA sequences coding for the same CDR3. This sequence joins TRBV7-9 and TRBJ1-1; D is unresolved. Trimming removed 2 bases from V and 4 bases from J, with 8 bases in between. The CDR3 totals 13 residues. CDR1 is SEHNR, CDR2 FQNEAQ, per germline (reference sequence). CDR3 region: CASSLPGGTEAFF. The CDR3 nucleotides read TGTGCCAGCAGCTTACCGGGAGGCACTGAAGCTTTCTTT.

The rearrangement links TRBV7-8 to TRBJ1-6, with 7 bases identical to TRBD1. Germline V CDR1 and CDR2: SGHVS, FQNEAQ. Trimming removed 3 bases from V and 6 bases from J; junction bases left unmatched: 17. The CDR3 covers 19 residues. CDR3 DNA: TGTGCCAGCAGCTTCTCCCAGTCAGCCTCCAGGGGGGTTAATTCACCCCTCCACTTT. Amino acids: CASSFSQSASRGVNSPLHF.

The V gene is TRBV24-1, the J gene TRBJ1-2; 10 positions match TRBD1. Germline V gene lookup returns CDR1 KGHDR and CDR2 SFDVKD. CDR3 length: 16 residues. J was trimmed by 2 bases and V by 4 bases; bases with no gene match: 6. The CDR3 DNA follows: TGTGCCACCAGTGACAGCAGGACAGGGGGAAACTATGGCTACACCTTC. Translating gives CATSDSRTGGNYGYTF.

This chain links TRBV27 with TRBJ2-1, with a weak D call TRBD2 (5 bases). The CDR3 covers 15 residues. Trimming stripped 5 bases from V and 6 bases from J, with 17 bases between. Germline lookup yields CDR1 MNHEY and CDR2 SMNVEV (reference sequence). The CDR3 sequence: CASSSRLTRGNEQFF. The CDR3 nucleotides are TGTGCCAGCAGTAGCCGACTTACTCGGGGCAATGAGCAGTTCTTC.

The chain uses TRBV10-2 and TRBJ2-7; TRBD1 might be the D (5 bases). The CDR3 covers 13 residues. V lost 10 bases and J lost 2, with 15 bases in between. CDR1 and CDR2 from the germline V gene are WSHSY and SAAADI. DNA for the CDR3: TGCGCCAACTCGGTAGGGGCAACCTACGAGCAGTACTTC. Amino acids: CANSVGATYEQYF.

This clone was picked up one time. This chain's CDR3 is CASSWTSGSRETQYF. The CDR3, as DNA: TGTGCCAGCAGCTGGACTAGCGGGAGTCGGGAGACCCAGTACTTC. V gene TRBV11-2 combines with J gene TRBJ2-5, with 13 bases fitting TRBD2. The CDR3 runs to 15 residues. Germline CDR1 and CDR2: SGHAT and FQNNGV. The J segment lost 5 bases and the V segment lost 4 bases, leaving 4 bases of the junction unmatched.

The V and J genes are TRBV7-9 and TRBJ1-5, with 7 bases fitting TRBD1. With 5 bases clipped from V and 2 bases from J, the junction kept 3 bases outside the gene matches. The CDR3 covers 14 residues. The germline V gene has CDR1 SEHNR and CDR2 FQNEAQ (reference sequence). DNA of the CDR3: TGTGCCAGCAGCCCCCAGGGGGGCAATCAGCCCCAGCATTTT. Amino acids: CASSPQGGNQPQHF.

The J gene is TRBJ2-5, the V gene TRBV13; no firm D call. CDR1 and CDR2 (germline): PRHDT, FYEKMQ (reference sequence). The CDR3 covers 14 residues. V was trimmed by 1 base and J by 3 bases, leaving 9 bases between them. The CDR3 DNA reads as TGTGCCAGCAGCTTAGTGAACAGAAAAGAGACCCAGTACTTC. Translated: CASSLVNRKETQYF. The variable domain in full, completed from reference TRBV13 and TRBJ2-5, reads AAGVIQSPRHLIKEKRETATLKCYPIPRHDTVYWYQQGPGQDPQFLISFYEKMQSDKGSIPDRFSAQQFSDYHSELNMSSLELGDSALYFCASSLVNRKETQYFGPGTRLLVL.

The J gene is TRBJ2-1, the V gene TRBV7-9, with a possible D match to TRBD2 (5 bases). The V and J ends lost 5 bases and 3 bases respectively, with 14 bases between them. The CDR3 length is 15 residues. Germline CDR1 and CDR2: SEHNR and FQNEAQ (reference sequence). In nucleotides, the CDR3 is TGTGCCAGCAGCAATAATCCCGGGAACTACAATGAGCAGTTCTTC. It is translated as CASSNNPGNYNEQFF.